The 30 T cell receptor beta chains listed next were all sequenced from one sample in a study of cytomegalovirus exposure and HLA in healthy donors. The repertoire was sequenced with immunoSEQ multiplex PCR; TCRdb's copy has only in-frame clones and lacks some. The sample carries 100,000 to 150,000 clones, 89% recorded once. The sequencing input was PBMCs. These receptor sequences come from a woman aged 18-29 years in good health and CMV-seronegative.

The chain couples TRBV28 to TRBJ1-5; D remains ambiguous. The CDR3 has 13 amino acids. V lost 3 bases and J lost 5, with 8 bases in between. Germline V gene data show CDR1 as MDHEN and CDR2 as SYDVKM. CDR3: CASSFPRDQPQHF. The CDR3 nucleotides read TGTGCCAGCAGTTTCCCCCGCGATCAGCCCCAGCATTTT. Drawing the rest from reference TRBV28 and TRBJ1-5, the complete variable domain is DVKVTQSSRYLVKRTGEKVFLECVQDMDHENMFWYRQDPGLGLRLIYFSYDVKMKEKGDIPEGYSVSREKKERFSLILESASTNQTSMYLCASSFPRDQPQHFGDGTRLSIL.

The chain links TRBV5-1 to TRBJ2-7, with 7 bases identical to TRBD1. The ends lost 4 bases at V and 3 bases at J; junction bases unmatched: 7. Germline CDR1 SGHRS, CDR2 YFSETQ. The CDR3 sequence is 14 residues long. The CDR3 region has the DNA TGCGCCAGCAGCCCGAAGACAGGGCACTACGAGCAGTACTTC. This encodes CASSPKTGHYEQYF.

This clone was recorded once. V usage is TRBV5-1 and J usage is TRBJ2-7, with D possibly matching TRBD2 (6 bases). V was trimmed by 0 bases and J by 6 bases, leaving 19 bases between them. The CDR3 runs 16 residues. Germline CDR1 SGHRS, CDR2 YFSETQ. The CDR3 loop reads CASSLGAGLIFSEQYF. In DNA form, the CDR3 reads TGCGCCAGCAGCTTGGGTGCGGGATTGATTTTTTCCGAGCAGTACTTC.

The CDR3 protein is CASSSPTAGTDNYTF. CDR3 nucleotide sequence: TGTGCCAGCAGTTCCCCGACCGCCGGGACAGACAACTACACCTTC. The gene calls are TRBV28 and TRBJ1-2; 7 bases map to TRBD1. J lost 10 bases, V lost 4 bases, and 15 bases had no gene match. CDR3 length: 15 amino acids. Germline V gene sequence: CDR1 MDHEN, CDR2 SYDVKM.

V is TRBV15 and J is TRBJ1-2; tentatively, D is TRBD1 (6 bases). Trimming took 8 bases from V and 2 from J, leaving 15 bases between them. Germline loops: CDR1 LNHNV, CDR2 YYDKDF (reference sequence). This CDR3 is built from 14 residues. The CDR3 protein is CATRSLQGNYGYTF. In DNA, the CDR3 is TGTGCCACCCGATCATTACAGGGAAACTATGGCTACACCTTC.

The rearrangement links TRBV28 to TRBJ2-7, with D possibly matching TRBD2 (6 bases). This CDR3 contains 14 residues. V lost 6 bases and J lost 2, with 14 bases in between. Germline lookup yields CDR1 MDHEN and CDR2 SYDVKM. The CDR3 region is CASSPQLATYEQYF. The CDR3 DNA reads as TGTGCCAGCAGCCCACAGCTAGCGACCTACGAGCAGTACTTC.

The V gene is TRBV28, the J gene TRBJ2-7; a weak D match, TRBD2 (6 bases). V lost 8 bases and J lost 4, with 15 bases in between. Germline CDR1 reads MDHEN; CDR2 reads SYDVKM. The CDR3 consists of 13 residues. CDR3 coding DNA: TGTGCCAGCCTAGCTAGCGCGATTTACGAGCAGTACTTC. Its protein product is CASLASAIYEQYF.

This sequence joins TRBV9 and TRBJ2-3; perhaps TRBD1 as D (7 bases). The CDR3 runs to 15 residues. Germline V lookup: CDR1 SGDLS, CDR2 YYNGEE. Trimming shortened V by 4 bases and J by 8 bases, and 20 bases separated the two germline ends. CDR3 in DNA: TGTGCCAGCAGCTCATGGAGGGGGCTTGGCGGTACGCAGTATTTT. It codes for CASSSWRGLGGTQYF.

This chain joins TRBV6-5 and TRBJ2-1; 8 positions agree with TRBD1. Trimming at V came to 2 bases and at J to 4 bases, leaving 4 bases not matched to a gene. Germline CDR1 MNHEY, CDR2 SVGAGI. CDR3 length: 15 amino acids. The DNA of the CDR3 is TGTGCCAGCAGTTACCGGGACAGGAGATACAATGAGCAGTTCTTC. Amino acid sequence: CASSYRDRRYNEQFF.

This clone was seen only once. V is TRBV19 and J is TRBJ1-1, with D maybe TRBD1 (6 bases). This CDR3 comprises 15 residues. The germline gives CDR1 LNHDA, CDR2 SQIVND (reference sequence). V was pared by 6 bases and J by 0 bases, with 14 bases between. The CDR3, as DNA: TGTGCCAGTAGGACGACGGGGGGCTTGAACACTGAAGCTTTCTTT. Amino acid sequence: CASRTTGGLNTEAFF.

In DNA form, the CDR3 reads TGTGCCTGGAGTGTAGGGACAGGGGCCTTCAATCAGCCCCAGCATTTT. Residues: CAWSVGTGAFNQPQHF. The gene calls are TRBV30 and TRBJ1-5, with TRBD1 matching 10 bases. After removal of 0 bases from V and 3 bases from J, the junction contained 5 bases not matched to a gene. CDR1 and CDR2 from the germline V gene are GTSNPN and SVGIG (reference sequence). CDR3 size: 16 residues.

V gene TRBV13 combines with J gene TRBJ2-7, with 8 bases identical to TRBD1. The CDR3 loop spans 15 amino acids. Germline CDR1 reads PRHDT; CDR2 reads FYEKMQ (reference sequence). After removal of 6 bases from V and 5 bases from J, the junction contained 12 bases not matched to a gene. The CDR3 sequence: CASSRPGQVFNEQYF. In DNA form, the CDR3 reads TGTGCCAGCAGTCGACCGGGACAGGTTTTCAACGAGCAGTACTTC.

The chain combines TRBV4-1 with TRBJ2-2; TRBD1 matches 7 bases. CDR3 length equals 17 residues. CDR1 and CDR2 from the germline V gene are MGHRA and YSYEKL. The V gene end was trimmed by 1 base and the J gene end by 3 bases; junction bases not matched to a gene: 8. This CDR3 reads CASSQGGPGQYTGELFF. CDR3 nucleotide sequence: TGCGCCAGCAGCCAAGGGGGGCCGGGACAGTACACCGGGGAGCTGTTTTTT.

The J gene is TRBJ1-4, the V gene TRBV29-1; D is uncertain. The V end lost 4 bases, the J end lost 0 bases, and 3 bases lay between the germline ends. Germline V gene sequence: CDR1 SQVTM, CDR2 ANQGSEA. The CDR3 is 12 amino acids. The CDR3 DNA is TGCAGCGTTGGAGCAACTAATGAAAAACTGTTTTTT. Translated: CSVGATNEKLFF.

The chain is built from TRBV7-8 and TRBJ1-1; tentative D call: TRBD1 (6 bases). Trimming left V 2 bases short and J 4 bases short, with 14 bases between. Per the germline V gene, CDR1 is SGHVS and CDR2 is FQNEAQ. CDR3 length equals 15 residues. The CDR3 is CASSLTGGGSTEAFF. The CDR3 DNA is TGTGCCAGCAGCTTAACCGGGGGCGGGAGCACTGAAGCTTTCTTT.

For the CDR3, the DNA is TGCGCCAGCAGCTTGGGTGGAGATGAGCAGTTCTTC. It specifies CASSLGGDEQFF. The rearrangement joins TRBV5-1 to TRBJ2-1, with unresolved D. The ends were cut back, 0 bases at V and 8 bases at J, with 6 bases in the middle. The germline gives CDR1 SGHRS, CDR2 YFSETQ. This CDR3 region has 12 residues.

This chain joins TRBV28 and TRBJ2-7; the match to TRBD2 covers 10 bases. The CDR3 has 19 amino acids. V was pared by 2 bases and J by 4 bases, with 17 bases of the junction left unmatched. Germline V gives CDR1 MDHEN, CDR2 SYDVKM. In DNA form, the CDR3 reads TGTGCCAGCAGTTTAAACGGCCTAGCGGGAGTCATTTCTCTATACGAGCAGTACTTC. It is translated as CASSLNGLAGVISLYEQYF.

V usage is TRBV7-2 and J usage is TRBJ2-7, with 9 bases lining up with TRBD1. CDR3 length: 14 residues. The germline gives CDR1 SGHTA, CDR2 FQGNSA. The junction had 1 base not matched to a gene; V was cut back by 1 base and J by 3 bases. The CDR3 is CASSLGDRDYEQYF. DNA for the CDR3: TGTGCCAGCAGCTTAGGGGACAGGGACTACGAGCAGTACTTC. The whole variable domain, remainder taken from reference TRBV7-2 and TRBJ2-7, is GAGVSQSPSNKVTEKGKDVELRCDPISGHTALYWYRQSLGQGLEFLIYFQGNSAPDKSGLPSDRFSAERTGGSVSTLTIQRTQQEDSAVYLCASSLGDRDYEQYFGPGTRLTVT.

The CDR3 DNA reads as TGCGCCAGCAGTCTTTCGGTGAACACTGAAGCTTTCTTT. Its protein is CASSLSVNTEAFF. This chain joins TRBV10-1 and TRBJ1-1, with no clear D. The CDR3 runs to 13 residues. The V gene lost 5 bases and the J gene lost 0 bases, with 7 bases spanning the gap. Germline CDR1 is WNHNN and CDR2 is SYGVQD (reference sequence).

The chain is built from TRBV9 and TRBJ2-1; 10 nucleotides agree with TRBD2. CDR1 is SGDLS and CDR2 is YYNGEE in the germline V gene. J was trimmed by 4 bases and V by 4 bases; bases with no gene match: 11. This CDR3 spans 17 amino acids. The CDR3 protein is CASSSRPGTSVYNEQFF. The CDR3 nucleotides read TGTGCCAGCAGCTCAAGACCCGGGACTAGCGTATACAATGAGCAGTTCTTC.

V gene TRBV23-1 combines with J gene TRBJ1-4; D gene uncertain. Being an ORF, TRBV23-1 has a function that is uncertain. The CDR3 length is 14 residues. V lost 3 bases to trimming and J lost 8 bases, with 13 bases between them. The CDR3 spells CASSHIRLREKLFF. CDR3 DNA: TGCGCCAGCAGTCACATCAGGCTCCGGGAAAAACTGTTTTTT.

J is TRBJ2-7 and V is TRBV5-1; D is ambiguous. V was clipped by 3 bases and J by 0 bases, with 10 bases between them. This CDR3 contains 14 residues. Per germline, CDR1 SGHRS and CDR2 YFSETQ. For the CDR3, the DNA is TGCGCCAGCAGCTCACAGTCGAGCTCCTACGAGCAGTACTTC. This translates into CASSSQSSSYEQYF.

This rearrangement joins TRBV5-1 to TRBJ2-5; 10 bases agree with TRBD1. Trimming took 4 bases from V and 5 from J; bases not matched to a gene: 14. CDR3 length: 17 residues. Looked up from germline, CDR1 is SGHRS and CDR2 is YFSETQ. The CDR3 DNA reads TGCGCCAGCAGCGCGAGTCGATGGGACAGGGGTAGGGAGACCCAGTACTTC. Translated, it gives CASSASRWDRGRETQYF.

The rearrangement links TRBV7-6 to TRBJ1-1; D unresolved. The CDR3 runs to 12 residues. From germline, CDR1 is SGHVS and CDR2 FNYEAQ. V was clipped by 1 base and J by 5 bases, with 5 bases between them. The CDR3 DNA follows: TGTGCCAGCAGCTTAGTTAGTACTGAAGCTTTCTTT. It yields the protein CASSLVSTEAFF.

This clone has only a few counts. For the CDR3, the DNA is TGTGCCAGCAGTGGGGGGGAAATAAGCGAAAAACTGTTTTTT. Protein sequence: CASSGGEISEKLFF. V is TRBV6-1 and J is TRBJ1-4, with D perhaps matching TRBD1 (5 bases). Trimming took 4 bases from V and 8 from J, leaving 14 bases between them. This CDR3 contains 14 residues. Germline lookup yields CDR1 MNHNS and CDR2 SASEGT.

The chain joins TRBV5-1 to TRBJ2-2; TRBD1 is a possible D gene (5 bases). This CDR3 is built from 17 residues. Trimming removed 4 bases at V and 5 bases at J, with 21 bases between. Germline V gene lookup returns CDR1 SGHRS and CDR2 YFSETQ. For the CDR3, the DNA is TGCGCCAGCAGCCGTACCACAGGACCATCGAGTACCGGGGAGCTGTTTTTT. Residues: CASSRTTGPSSTGELFF.

This chain uses TRBV7-2 with TRBJ2-1; 8 bases match TRBD2. The V gene's germline CDR1 is SGHTA and CDR2 FQGNSA. The CDR3 length is 16 residues. V dropped 7 bases and J dropped 1; count of bases not matched to a gene: 9. Here the CDR3 reads CASIQIAGPSYNEQFF. The DNA for the CDR3 is TGTGCCAGCATCCAAATAGCGGGACCATCCTACAATGAGCAGTTCTTC.

The rearrangement links TRBV28 to TRBJ1-1; D possibly corresponds to TRBD1 (6 bases). Per the germline V gene, CDR1 is MDHEN and CDR2 is SYDVKM. V lost 9 bases, J lost 2 bases, and 25 bases lay in between. The CDR3 totals 17 residues. The CDR3 spells CARSNYPGVVENTEAFF. The CDR3 DNA reads TGTGCCAGAAGTAACTATCCAGGGGTTGTGGAAAACACTGAAGCTTTCTTT.

This chain joins TRBV28 and TRBJ2-1; TRBD1 is a possible D gene (5 bases). This CDR3 is built from 12 residues. With 5 bases removed from V and 8 bases from J, the gap between germline ends came to 10 bases. The germline CDR1 and CDR2 sequences are MDHEN and SYDVKM. The CDR3 DNA is TGTGCCAGCAGTCAGACAGAGGATGAGCAGTTCTTC. It is translated as CASSQTEDEQFF.

The V gene is TRBV5-1, the J gene TRBJ2-3; 11 bases are a match to TRBD2. There are 17 residues in the CDR3. Germline loops: CDR1 SGHRS, CDR2 YFSETQ. V shed 3 bases and J 5 bases; nucleotides not matched to a gene: 11. CDR3 loop: CASSSQKTSGSEDTQYF. The CDR3 DNA is TGCGCCAGCAGCTCCCAGAAAACTAGCGGGAGTGAAGATACGCAGTATTTT. Complete variable domain (other parts from reference TRBV5-1 and TRBJ2-3): KAGVTQTPRYLIKTRGQQVTLSCSPISGHRSVSWYQQTPGQGLQFLFEYFSETQRNKGNFPGRFSGRQFSNSRSEMNVSTLELGDSALYLCASSSQKTSGSEDTQYFGPGTRLTVL.